This passage covers 26 T cell receptor beta chains from one sample sequenced in a study of blood T cell repertoires in COVID-19. Clones were read by immunoSEQ multiplex PCR, and TCRdb kept only the in-frame ones, dropping some. The sample consists of about 59,000 clones, approximately 82% of them appearing once. The sequenced material came from peripheral blood. The origin of the receptors is an older man with acute or convalescent COVID-19.

This clone was detected a few times. The chain links TRBV5-4 to TRBJ1-6, with 8 bases fitting TRBD1. CDR3 length: 19 residues. The J segment lost 0 bases and the V segment lost 5 bases, leaving 13 bases of the junction unmatched. Germline CDR1 is SGHNT and CDR2 is YYREEE (reference sequence). The CDR3 DNA follows: TGTGCCAGCAGTCTCGCTGGAGACAGGGGAAGCTCCTATAATTCACCCCTCCACTTT. As protein: CASSLAGDRGSSYNSPLHF.

The CDR3, as DNA: TGTGCCAGCAGCGTTGACCAGGGGTGGCCCTACGAGCAGTACTTC. Translated, it gives CASSVDQGWPYEQYF. The chain recombines TRBV9 with TRBJ2-7, with D tentatively TRBD1 (6 bases). This CDR3 has 15 residues. Germline V gives CDR1 SGDLS, CDR2 YYNGEE. Trimming took off 2 bases at V and 2 bases at J, with 14 bases between the two ends.

This clone was observed a single time. V is TRBV5-1 and J is TRBJ2-3, with D tentatively TRBD2 (5 bases). Germline CDR1 SGHRS, CDR2 YFSETQ. V was pared by 4 bases and J by 4 bases, with 13 bases between. This CDR3 region has 14 residues. The CDR3 DNA reads TGCGCCAGCAGCGCCACCGGGGTCGCAGATACGCAGTATTTT. It is translated as CASSATGVADTQYF. The full variable domain, its missing parts supplied by reference TRBV5-1 and TRBJ2-3, is KAGVTQTPRYLIKTRGQQVTLSCSPISGHRSVSWYQQTPGQGLQFLFEYFSETQRNKGNFPGRFSGRQFSNSRSEMNVSTLELGDSALYLCASSATGVADTQYFGPGTRLTVL.

The chain couples TRBV9 to TRBJ1-1; maybe TRBD1 (6 bases). The CDR3 consists of 17 residues. Trimming removed 0 bases from V and 0 bases from J, with 15 bases in between. The V gene's germline CDR1 is SGDLS and CDR2 YYNGEE. The CDR3 region is CASSVVDRRLMNTEAFF. The CDR3 DNA follows: TGTGCCAGCAGCGTAGTGGACAGAAGGCTAATGAACACTGAAGCTTTCTTT.

This clone occurred a few times. The genes are TRBV5-4 and TRBJ2-1; TRBD2 aligns across 8 bases. Germline trimming cut 5 bases from V and 6 bases from J; bases unmatched to any gene: 10. Germline V gene lookup returns CDR1 SGHNT and CDR2 YYREEE (reference sequence). This CDR3 comprises 15 residues. CDR3 protein: CASRGRLAGSNEQFF. The CDR3 DNA reads as TGTGCCAGCAGGGGGCGGCTAGCGGGCTCCAATGAGCAGTTCTTC.

This clone has a handful of counts. The V call is TRBV4-1, the J call TRBJ1-2, with 10 nucleotides matching TRBD1. J gave up 4 bases and V 3 bases, and 5 bases lay outside the gene matches. Germline V gene lookup returns CDR1 MGHRA and CDR2 YSYEKL. The CDR3 length is 15 residues. The CDR3 region has the DNA TGCGCCAGCAGCCAGGCGACAGGGGGCGGCTATGGCTACACCTTC. Translating it yields CASSQATGGGYGYTF.

V and J are TRBV2 and TRBJ1-1; D is unresolved. Trimming stripped 8 bases from V and 1 base from J, with 11 bases between. Looked up from germline, CDR1 is SNHLY and CDR2 is FYNNEI. The CDR3 has 13 residues. The CDR3 coding sequence is TGTGCCAGCCGTGTCTTGAGGAACACTGAAGCTTTCTTT. Translating gives CASRVLRNTEAFF. The variable domain in full, with the rest retrieved from reference TRBV2 and TRBJ1-1, is EPEVTQTPSHQVTQMGQEVILRCVPISNHLYFYWYRQILGQKVEFLVSFYNNEISEKSEIFDDQFSVERPDGSNFTLKIRSTKLEDSAMYFCASRVLRNTEAFFGQGTRLTVV.

The chain is built from TRBV5-5 and TRBJ1-2; a possible D gene is TRBD1 (6 bases). Germline values: CDR1 SGHKS, CDR2 YYEKEE (reference sequence). V was shortened by 1 base and J by 2 bases, with 9 bases between the two germline ends. The CDR3 covers 14 residues. CDR3 region: CASSLSQGNYGYTF. The DNA of the CDR3 is TGTGCCAGCAGCTTGTCGCAGGGGAACTATGGCTACACCTTC.

The chain links TRBV15 to TRBJ1-4; no clear D gene. Trimming took off 0 bases at V and 15 bases at J, with 17 bases between the two ends. Germline V lookup: CDR1 LNHNV, CDR2 YYDKDF (reference sequence). This CDR3 has 14 residues. The CDR3 reads CATSRDPDSGGLFF. The DNA of the CDR3 is TGTGCCACCAGCAGAGATCCTGATTCCGGAGGTTTGTTTTTT.

Judged by abundance, this clone is medium-sized. The genes are TRBV27 and TRBJ1-6, with D uncertain. Trimming took off 7 bases at V and 7 bases at J, with 17 bases between the two ends. There are 15 residues in the CDR3. In germline, CDR1 is MNHEY, CDR2 SMNVEV (reference sequence). The CDR3 sequence is CASTSLGRVNSPLHF. DNA for the CDR3: TGTGCCAGCACAAGTTTAGGGCGGGTGAATTCACCCCTCCACTTT.

The chain is built from TRBV5-1 and TRBJ2-1; 7 positions match TRBD1. There are 13 residues in the CDR3. Germline CDR1 reads SGHRS; CDR2 reads YFSETQ. After removal of 4 bases from V and 3 bases from J, the junction contained 1 base not matched to a gene. DNA of the CDR3: TGCGCCAGCAGCAGGGACAGCTACAATGAGCAGTTCTTC. Translating gives CASSRDSYNEQFF.

The J gene is TRBJ1-1, the V gene TRBV11-1; TRBD1 is a possible D gene (6 bases). The CDR3 length is 14 residues. CDR1 is SGHAT, CDR2 FQDESV, per germline (reference sequence). Trimming removed 1 base from V and 5 bases from J, with 11 bases in between. DNA of the CDR3: TGTGCCAGCAGCTTAGAGGCAGGGGTAACTGAAGCTTTCTTT. This encodes CASSLEAGVTEAFF.

CDR3 sequence: CASGRGGSKTQYF. DNA for the CDR3: TGTGCCAGTGGACGTGGGGGGAGTAAGACCCAGTACTTC. The chain couples TRBV11-3 to TRBJ2-5, with D possibly being TRBD2 (6 bases). V lost 9 bases to trimming and J lost 6 bases, with 17 bases between them. The germline V gene has CDR1 SGHNT and CDR2 YENEEA. This CDR3 comprises 13 residues.

The chain employs TRBV19 and TRBJ1-2; D unclear. Between the trimmed V and J ends, which lost 10 bases and 4 bases, there was a span of 19 bases. The CDR3 covers 14 residues. Per germline, CDR1 LNHDA and CDR2 SQIVND (reference sequence). CDR3 sequence reads: CATYQALLPYGYTF. The CDR3 bases are TGTGCCACTTATCAGGCCCTACTCCCCTATGGCTACACCTTC.

This chain connects TRBV30 to TRBJ2-3; 11 positions agree with TRBD2. This CDR3 comprises 14 residues. Looked up from germline, CDR1 is GTSNPN and CDR2 is SVGIG (reference sequence). J lost 5 bases, V lost 0 bases, and 1 base had no gene match. The CDR3 is CAWSVTSGGDTQYF. CDR3 in DNA: TGTGCCTGGAGTGTAACTAGCGGGGGAGATACGCAGTATTTT.

The chain uses TRBV5-1 and TRBJ2-7; D possibly corresponds to TRBD2 (8 bases). Deletions cut 7 bases from V and 6 bases from J, with 23 bases between. Germline V lookup: CDR1 SGHRS, CDR2 YFSETQ. CDR3 length equals 15 residues. The CDR3 loop is CASGTSTGVKGEQYF. The CDR3 DNA is TGCGCCAGCGGGACTAGTACAGGGGTTAAGGGCGAGCAGTACTTC.

The rearrangement links TRBV5-1 to TRBJ1-1; 7 bases are shared with TRBD1. Trimming at V came to 2 bases and at J to 3 bases, leaving 4 bases not matched to a gene. This CDR3 comprises 14 residues. Per the germline V gene, CDR1 is SGHRS and CDR2 is YFSETQ. This CDR3 is CASSFRGVDTEAFF. CDR3 coding DNA: TGCGCCAGCAGCTTCAGGGGGGTCGACACTGAAGCTTTCTTT.

The genes are TRBV5-1 and TRBJ1-6, with D unclear. This CDR3 has 13 residues. From germline, CDR1 is SGHRS and CDR2 YFSETQ. Trimming took 2 bases from V and 6 from J, leaving 6 bases between them. The CDR3 region has the DNA TGCGCCAGCAGCTTCCTATCTAATTCACCCCTCCACTTT. This translates into CASSFLSNSPLHF.

This rearrangement joins TRBV18 to TRBJ2-1, with D possibly TRBD1 on 6 matching bases. There are 15 residues in the CDR3. Trimming cost V 4 bases and J 9 bases, with 19 bases left between them. Germline CDR1 is KGHSH and CDR2 is LQKENI. In DNA form, the CDR3 reads TGTGCCAGCTCACAGATGACAGGTAGGCTAGGTGAGCAGTTCTTC. Protein sequence: CASSQMTGRLGEQFF. Full variable domain (remainder filled in from reference TRBV18 and TRBJ2-1): NAGVMQNPRHLVRRRGQEARLRCSPMKGHSHVYWYRQLPEEGLKFMVYLQKENIIDESGMPKERFSAEFPKEGPSILRIQQVVRGDSAAYFCASSQMTGRLGEQFFGPGTRLTVL.

V and J are TRBV29-1 and TRBJ2-1; D may be TRBD1 (5 bases). The CDR3 is 11 amino acids. The V and J ends lost 4 bases and 4 bases respectively, with 5 bases between them. Germline lookup yields CDR1 SQVTM and CDR2 ANQGSEA. The CDR3 protein is CSVAGYNEQFF. The DNA for the CDR3 is TGCAGCGTTGCAGGGTACAATGAGCAGTTCTTC.

The chain combines TRBV3-1 (or the pseudogene TRBV3-2) with TRBJ2-3, with D unresolved. This CDR3 spans 13 amino acids. V was cut by 5 bases and J by 1 base, with 7 bases left in between. Germline CDR1 and CDR2: LGHDT and YNNKEL (reference sequence). As DNA, the CDR3 is TGTGCCAGCAGCGTCCGGGGCACAGATACGCAGTATTTT. It is translated as CASSVRGTDTQYF.

This clone has ten or more counts. CDR3 amino acids: CASSLVAGVLTGELFF. The CDR3 DNA follows: TGTGCCAGCAGCTTAGTGGCGGGAGTGCTCACCGGGGAGCTGTTTTTT. The V and J genes are TRBV7-9 and TRBJ2-2; 7 bases are shared with TRBD2. Unmatched junction bases numbered 6, after V lost 1 base and J lost 4 bases. The germline CDR1 and CDR2 sequences are SEHNR and FQNEAQ (reference sequence). The CDR3 has 16 amino acids.

This clone came up a few times. The V gene is TRBV19, the J gene TRBJ1-5; tentatively, D is TRBD1 (5 bases). Per the germline V gene, CDR1 is LNHDA and CDR2 is SQIVND (reference sequence). The V gene lost 4 bases and the J gene lost 7 bases, with 14 bases spanning the gap. The CDR3 length is 14 residues. CDR3 DNA: TGTGCCAGTAGTACGGCGGGACGAGGCCAGCCCCAGCATTTT. Protein: CASSTAGRGQPQHF.

The CDR3 spells CASSVGTGASYEQYF. CDR3 bases: TGTGCCAGCAGCGTGGGGACAGGGGCCTCCTACGAGCAGTACTTC. The V and J genes are TRBV9 and TRBJ2-7; 10 positions agree with TRBD1. The germline CDR1 and CDR2 sequences are SGDLS and YYNGEE. This CDR3 is built from 15 residues. With 2 bases clipped from V and 0 bases from J, the junction kept 2 bases outside the gene matches.

The rearrangement links TRBV19 to TRBJ1-1, with D perhaps matching TRBD1 (5 bases). Germline loops: CDR1 LNHDA, CDR2 SQIVND (reference sequence). The CDR3 has 13 amino acids. The ends were cut back, 1 base at V and 6 bases at J, with 9 bases in the middle. CDR3 loop: CASSIVGGAEAFF. The CDR3 nucleotides read TGTGCCAGTAGTATAGTTGGAGGGGCTGAAGCTTTCTTT.

This clone was counted a single time. CDR3 sequence reads: CASSRSGSGRRLSYEQYF. The CDR3 DNA is TGTGCCAGCAGCCGTAGCGGGAGTGGTCGAAGGTTATCCTACGAGCAGTACTTC. The chain uses TRBV11-2 and TRBJ2-7, with TRBD2 matching over 9 bases. The germline V gene encodes CDR1 SGHAT and CDR2 FQNNGV. Germline trimming cut 5 bases from V and 1 base from J; bases unmatched to any gene: 15. This CDR3 is built from 18 residues.